Sequencing of this T cell receptor beta chain was carried out in a study of regulatory T cells in long-lasting Graves disease. TCR beta libraries were built with iRepertoire HTBI primers and Arm-PCR of CDR3 regions. One entry per CDR3 protein, called by TCRdb with MiXCR from the multiplex PCR reads. The sample includes some 460,000 distinct CDR3 sequences, roughly 17% of them seen just once. Germline trimming cut 6 bases from V and 0 bases from J; bases unmatched to any gene: 4. CDR3 length equals 16 residues. Germline V gene sequence: CDR1 MDHEN, CDR2 SYDVKM. As to time point: newly diagnosed GD, antithyroid drugs for less than 3 months. Making the TCR library involved RNA that had been extracted from PBMCs. Diagnoses of Graves' disease were made by American Thyroid Association guidelines. Separately, the same data were catalogued under a study of T cells in Graves' hyperthyroidism and ophthalmopathy.

The clonotype was recovered from a man in his forties with Graves disease. The chain joins TRBV28 to TRBJ2-1, with 11 bases fitting TRBD2. The sample consisted of peripheral blood mononuclear cells (PBMCs), taken at new diagnosis, from a patient treated with antithyroid drugs. Here the CDR3 reads CASSPGTSGSYNEQFF. CDR3 sequence (DNA): TGTGCCAGCAGCCCTGGGACTAGCGGCTCCTACAATGAGCAGTTCTTC. The variable domain in full, completed from reference TRBV28 and TRBJ2-1, reads DVKVTQSSRYLVKRTGEKVFLECVQDMDHENMFWYRQDPGLGLRLIYFSYDVKMKEKGDIPEGYSVSREKKERFSLILESASTNQTSMYLCASSPGTSGSYNEQFFGPGTRLTVL.